The 22 T cell receptor beta chains listed next were all sequenced from one sample in a study of shared clonotypes between healthy human individuals. Terminally differentiated effector memory CD45RA+ cells were excluded by CCR7 positive selection of CD45RO-negative cells. TCRdb's copy holds only in-frame clones and misses some; the assay was immunoSEQ multiplex PCR. The table records roughly 1,800,000 clones, about 95% of them present only once. The sequencing sample was made of naive CD8+ T cells sorted from blood. Receptor source: a man between 18 and 35 years old in good health.

The J gene is TRBJ2-7, the V gene TRBV9; 12 nucleotides align to TRBD2. J lost 3 bases, V lost 3 bases, and 10 bases had no gene match. Germline lookup yields CDR1 SGDLS and CDR2 YYNGEE. This CDR3 region has 17 residues. The CDR3 region has the DNA TGTGCCAGCAGCGAAGGGGGGACGACTAGCGGGAGCTACGAGCAGTACTTC. This encodes CASSEGGTTSGSYEQYF.

The chain recombines TRBV28 with TRBJ2-1; TRBD2 aligns across 9 bases. Unmatched junction bases numbered 7, after V lost 5 bases and J lost 2 bases. The CDR3 is made up of 16 amino acids. Per the germline V gene, CDR1 is MDHEN and CDR2 is SYDVKM. The DNA of the CDR3 is TGTGCCAGCAGTCCTTCAATAGCGGGGGCCTACAATGAGCAGTTCTTC. This sequence encodes CASSPSIAGAYNEQFF.

The chain is built from TRBV4-2 and TRBJ2-5, with 7 bases aligning to TRBD1. This CDR3 spans 14 amino acids. Germline CDR1 and CDR2: LGHNA and YNFKEQ. The ends lost 3 bases at V and 4 bases at J; junction bases unmatched: 5. This CDR3 is CASSHVGGGETQYF. The CDR3 DNA is TGTGCCAGCAGCCACGTAGGGGGCGGAGAGACCCAGTACTTC.

The chain recombines TRBV5-4 with TRBJ1-1, with 8 nucleotides matching TRBD1. This CDR3 comprises 15 residues. The germline V gene has CDR1 SGHNT and CDR2 YYREEE (reference sequence). Trimming at V came to 0 bases and at J to 4 bases, leaving 5 bases not matched to a gene. This CDR3 is CASSLGQGAFTEAFF. CDR3 nucleotide sequence: TGTGCCAGCAGCTTGGGGCAGGGGGCATTCACTGAAGCTTTCTTT.

V is TRBV28 and J is TRBJ1-3; maybe TRBD1 (5 bases). Trimming took 3 bases from V and 4 from J, leaving 10 bases between them. The CDR3 consists of 14 residues. Looked up from germline, CDR1 is MDHEN and CDR2 is SYDVKM. In nucleotides, the CDR3 is TGTGCCAGCAGTTTCCTAGGGGCAGGAAACACCATATATTTT. Translating it yields CASSFLGAGNTIYF.

This chain joins TRBV10-3 and TRBJ2-3; D is uncertain. V lost 2 bases and J 3 bases, leaving 18 bases between the germline ends. CDR3 length: 17 amino acids. Germline lookup yields CDR1 ENHRY and CDR2 SYGVKD. The CDR3 region is CAISESIGSGDTDTQYF. Here the CDR3 DNA reads TGTGCCATCAGTGAGAGCATAGGGTCTGGGGATACAGATACGCAGTATTTT.

The gene calls are TRBV7-2 and TRBJ2-5; 7 positions agree with TRBD2. Germline loops: CDR1 SGHTA, CDR2 FQGNSA. This CDR3 has 14 residues. V was clipped by 5 bases and J by 1 base; unmatched bases: 4. The CDR3 DNA reads TGTGCCAGCAGCGGGAGGGCCCGCCAAGAGACCCAGTACTTC. Its protein is CASSGRARQETQYF. The entire variable domain, with the rest obtained from reference TRBV7-2 and TRBJ2-5, is as follows: GAGVSQSPSNKVTEKGKDVELRCDPISGHTALYWYRQSLGQGLEFLIYFQGNSAPDKSGLPSDRFSAERTGGSVSTLTIQRTQQEDSAVYLCASSGRARQETQYFGPGTRLLVL.

In regard to this clone: The sample carries other DNA sequences with the same CDR3. The chain recombines TRBV27 with TRBJ1-2; 7 nucleotides line up with TRBD1. V shed 6 bases and J 0 bases; nucleotides not matched to a gene: 10. Germline V gives CDR1 MNHEY, CDR2 SMNVEV (reference sequence). The CDR3 runs 16 residues. In nucleotides, the CDR3 is TGTGCCAGCAGCCCCAGTCAGGGGGAAGCTAACTATGGCTACACCTTC. Translating it yields CASSPSQGEANYGYTF.

This chain connects TRBV6-1 to TRBJ1-4; D is perhaps TRBD1 (5 bases). The ends were cut back, 7 bases at V and 5 bases at J, with 17 bases in the middle. The CDR3 sequence is 15 residues long. Germline loops: CDR1 MNHNS, CDR2 SASEGT. CDR3 bases: TGTGCCAGCACAGGGCACCACTCCGAAAATGAAAAACTGTTTTTT. Translation gives CASTGHHSENEKLFF.

Comment on this clone: The identical CDR3 is also encoded by other nucleotide sequences in the sample. The J gene is TRBJ1-1, the V gene TRBV30; D is unresolved. Trimming stripped 3 bases from V and 4 bases from J, with 12 bases between. The CDR3 runs 13 residues. Germline CDR1 is GTSNPN and CDR2 is SVGIG (reference sequence). The CDR3 spells CAWSPNLGTEAFF. CDR3 coding DNA: TGTGCCTGGAGCCCCAACCTCGGCACTGAAGCTTTCTTT.

The J gene is TRBJ2-2, the V gene TRBV6-5; D is unclear. Between the trimmed V and J ends, which lost 6 bases and 8 bases, there was a span of 13 bases. This CDR3 region has 13 residues. Per the germline V gene, CDR1 is MNHEY and CDR2 is SVGAGI. The CDR3 protein is CASRPAVMGELFF. DNA for the CDR3: TGTGCCAGCAGACCAGCAGTTATGGGGGAGCTGTTTTTT.

The chain is built from TRBV19 and TRBJ1-1, with a tentative D call TRBD1 (6 bases). Germline lookup yields CDR1 LNHDA and CDR2 SQIVND (reference sequence). V lost 4 bases and J 7 bases, leaving 16 bases between the germline ends. The CDR3 runs to 14 residues. In DNA, the CDR3 is TGTGCCAGTAGTACCCGGTCAGGGGCCCTTGAAGCTTTCTTT. Translated, it gives CASSTRSGALEAFF.

This chain connects TRBV7-9 to TRBJ2-5, with TRBD1 identical over 9 bases. The length of the CDR3 is 17 residues. Germline V gene sequence: CDR1 SEHNR, CDR2 FQNEAQ (reference sequence). V lost 3 bases to trimming and J lost 2 bases; unmatched junction nucleotides: 10. The CDR3 DNA reads TGTGCCAGCAGCTTCGGGGACAGGGAAGGGATACAAGAGACCCAGTACTTC. It codes for CASSFGDREGIQETQYF.

The V and J genes are TRBV28 and TRBJ1-5, with TRBD1 matching over 10 bases. J was trimmed by 0 bases and V by 6 bases; bases with no gene match: 8. Germline V CDR1 and CDR2: MDHEN, SYDVKM. This CDR3 contains 17 residues. The CDR3 DNA reads TGTGCCAGCAGGTGGGACAGGGGCCCTTATAGCAATCAGCCCCAGCATTTT. It is translated as CASRWDRGPYSNQPQHF.

Of note for this clone: This sample includes further DNA sequences coding for the same CDR3. V usage is TRBV19 and J usage is TRBJ1-1; no definite D call. The CDR3 has 14 amino acids. The germline V and J ends were trimmed by 3 bases and 1 base, with 9 bases remaining between them. In germline, CDR1 is LNHDA, CDR2 SQIVND (reference sequence). The CDR3 DNA reads TGTGCCAGTAGTATTGGACGGGGGAACACTGAAGCTTTCTTT. Translation: CASSIGRGNTEAFF.

The chain is built from TRBV5-4 and TRBJ2-7; D is perhaps TRBD1 or TRBD2 (5 bases each). The CDR3 contains 14 residues. Germline CDR1 is SGHNT and CDR2 is YYREEE (reference sequence). V shed 6 bases and J shed 2 bases, with 15 bases lying between them. The CDR3 spells CASTLAGAPYEQYF. The DNA of the CDR3 is TGTGCCAGCACCCTTGCCGGGGCCCCCTACGAGCAGTACTTC.

This sequence joins TRBV7-9 and TRBJ2-1; possible D gene TRBD2, 5 bases. Germline CDR1 is SEHNR and CDR2 is FQNEAQ (reference sequence). V gave up 3 bases and J gave up 3 bases, with 12 bases separating them. The CDR3 consists of 15 residues. The CDR3 is CASSFKERSYNEQFF. The CDR3, as DNA: TGTGCCAGCAGCTTTAAGGAGCGGAGCTACAATGAGCAGTTCTTC.

The chain uses TRBV27 and TRBJ2-1; D possibly matches TRBD1 or TRBD2 (5 bases each). The length of the CDR3 is 14 residues. The germline V gene encodes CDR1 MNHEY and CDR2 SMNVEV (reference sequence). V was shortened by 3 bases and J by 6 bases, with 12 bases between the two germline ends. The CDR3 region is CASSLIGGANEQFF. In nucleotides, the CDR3 is TGTGCCAGCAGTTTGATTGGGGGAGCCAATGAGCAGTTCTTC.

The chain employs TRBV27 and TRBJ2-2; D is undetermined. V lost 7 bases, J lost 1 base, and 10 bases lay in between. The CDR3 contains 14 residues. Germline V gene sequence: CDR1 MNHEY, CDR2 SMNVEV (reference sequence). CDR3 protein: CASTPDLNTGELFF. The CDR3 nucleotides are TGTGCCAGCACTCCAGACTTGAACACCGGGGAGCTGTTTTTT.

V gene TRBV4-2 combines with J gene TRBJ2-7; D is possibly TRBD2 (5 bases). V gave up 1 base and J gave up 9 bases, with 13 bases separating them. Germline V lookup: CDR1 LGHNA, CDR2 YNFKEQ. The CDR3 covers 13 residues. The CDR3 bases are TGTGCCAGCAGCCAAGGGACTTTGCTTGGGCAGTACTTC. Protein: CASSQGTLLGQYF.

The rearrangement joins TRBV7-9 to TRBJ2-3; 12 bases match TRBD2. CDR3 length: 14 residues. CDR1 is SEHNR, CDR2 FQNEAQ, per germline (reference sequence). Trimming removed 5 bases from V and 6 bases from J; junction bases left unmatched: 3. This chain's CDR3 is CASSPGTSGDTQYF. DNA for the CDR3: TGTGCCAGCAGCCCAGGGACTAGCGGGGATACGCAGTATTTT.

The rearrangement links TRBV4-1 to TRBJ2-7; 7 bases line up with TRBD1. In germline, CDR1 is MGHRA, CDR2 YSYEKL. V lost 0 bases to trimming and J lost 2 bases; unmatched junction nucleotides: 4. The CDR3 has 15 residues. CDR3 residues: CASSQDTGQTYEQYF. As DNA, the CDR3 is TGCGCCAGCAGCCAAGATACGGGACAGACCTACGAGCAGTACTTC.